This TCR beta chain appears in the sequencing data of a study of regulatory T cells in long-lasting Graves disease. Study-level points and caveats: Less diverse TCR repertoires were seen in persistent Graves' patients than in newly diagnosed ones.

As to time point: persistent/refractory GD, antithyroid drugs over 5 years with positive TRAb. Scientists built the TCR library using RNA that was extracted from PBMCs. Graves' disease diagnosis relied on American Thyroid Association guidelines. Details on this clonotype: What it recognizes is unknown.

Per germline, CDR1 SNHLY and CDR2 FYNNEI. V was pared by 5 bases and J by 12 bases, with 8 bases of the junction left unmatched. The CDR3 has 13 amino acids. Arm-PCR of CDR3 regions and iRepertoire HTBI primers were used to build TCR beta libraries. From the multiplex PCR reads, TCRdb called clonotypes with MiXCR, one entry per CDR3 protein. The data show 430,000 or so distinct CDR3 sequences, about 21% seen once. The clonotype comes from a female donor with Graves disease. The rearrangement links TRBV2 to TRBJ2-1; 9 bases match TRBD1. Sample: peripheral blood mononuclear cells (PBMCs), taken when the disease was refractory, from a patient treated with antithyroid drugs. The CDR3 reads CASSITGGWLQFF. The CDR3 region has the DNA TGTGCCAGCAGTATCACAGGGGGCTGGTTGCAGTTCTTC. The full variable domain, rest sourced from reference TRBV2 and TRBJ2-1, is EPEVTQTPSHQVTQMGQEVILRCVPISNHLYFYWYRQILGQKVEFLVSFYNNEISEKSEIFDDQFSVERPDGSNFTLKIRSTKLEDSAMYFCASSITGGWLQFFGPGTRLTVL.